This TCR beta chain was observed in a study of shared clonotypes between healthy human individuals. Study-wide findings and caveats: The naive CD4 repertoires of a handful of donors were compared, and approximately 5% of clonotypes were shared. Memory subsets generally showed smaller estimated richness than naive subsets did.

Using immunoSEQ multiplex PCR, the repertoire was profiled, and TCRdb retains in-frame clones only, with some absent. Here the sample spans some 1 million clones, around 76% being singletons. As for this clone: The antigen is undetermined.

This CDR3 has 15 amino acids. V gave up 1 base and J gave up 6 bases, with 13 bases separating them. Germline assignment: CDR1 SGHRS and CDR2 YFSETQ. Sequences were obtained from memory CD4+ T cells sorted from blood. Subset described: CD45RA-negative fraction. This clonotype was obtained from a man between 18 and 35 years old in good health. This chain uses TRBV5-1 with TRBJ1-4, with D possibly matching TRBD1 (6 bases). CDR3 in amino acids: CASSLNTGGDEKLFF. The CDR3 DNA follows: TGCGCCAGCAGCTTGAATACGGGGGGCGATGAAAAACTGTTTTTT.